The 18 T cell receptor beta chains presented below share a single source sample, sequenced in a study of response to subunit inactivated influenza vaccine. TCRdb reanalysed the RT-PCR reads using MiXCR and keeps one entry per CDR3 protein. The sample yields about 170,000 distinct CDR3 sequences, about 10% seen once. This specimen was CD8+ T cells sorted from PBMCs, taken less than 30 months after vaccination. The source of these receptors is a man aged 50 to 75 who received an inactivated influenza vaccine.

This clonotype was seen a handful of times. The chain links TRBV24-1 to TRBJ1-4; D call uncertain. The CDR3 has 15 amino acids. V lost 4 bases to trimming and J lost 10 bases, with 18 bases between them. In germline, CDR1 is KGHDR, CDR2 SFDVKD. The CDR3, as DNA: TGTGCCACCAGTGACCCTCGGATAGAAGGGAGAAAACTGTTTTTT. Encoded protein: CATSDPRIEGRKLFF.

This clonotype has a handful of counts. V gene TRBV19 combines with J gene TRBJ2-5; TRBD1 matches at 7 bases. The CDR3 length is 14 residues. V dropped 5 bases and J dropped 5; count of bases not matched to a gene: 8. Germline loops: CDR1 LNHDA, CDR2 SQIVND (reference sequence). The CDR3 is CASSVGQAPETQYF. CDR3 DNA sequence: TGTGCCAGTAGTGTCGGACAGGCGCCGGAGACCCAGTACTTC.

This clonotype was found many times. J is TRBJ2-7 and V is TRBV12-3 or TRBV12-4, with a weak D call TRBD1 (5 bases). V lost 6 bases and J lost 3, with 9 bases in between. This CDR3 has 12 residues. For the CDR3, the DNA is TGTGCCAGCAGAGCAGGGTTCTACGAGCAGTACTTC. It yields the protein CASRAGFYEQYF.

For this clonotype: The junction shows a germline mismatch at one end, possibly a read error. The CDR3 DNA is TGTGCCAGCAGCTTAGAGCTCATTAGCGGGAGTTACAGTGAGCAGTTCTTC. This sequence encodes CASSLELISGSYSEQFF. This chain joins TRBV7-6 and TRBJ2-1, with TRBD2 matching 9 bases. The germline V gene encodes CDR1 SGHVS and CDR2 FNYEAQ. There are 17 residues in the CDR3.

This clonotype was counted at least ten times. J is TRBJ2-7 and V is TRBV4-2; 10 bases agree with TRBD1. CDR3 size: 16 residues. Germline V gene sequence: CDR1 LGHNA, CDR2 YNFKEQ. Trimming removed 0 bases from V and 2 bases from J; junction bases left unmatched: 4. Here the CDR3 DNA reads TGTGCCAGCAGCCAAGAGGATGGGACAGGGGCCTACGAGCAGTACTTC. Protein sequence: CASSQEDGTGAYEQYF.

CDR3 nucleotides: TGTGCCAGCAGTCCTGGGTTGAATGAAAAACTGTTTTTT. It encodes CASSPGLNEKLFF. V is TRBV28 and J is TRBJ1-4; D gene ambiguous. CDR1 is MDHEN, CDR2 SYDVKM, per germline. V dropped 5 bases and J dropped 5 bases, with 9 bases sitting between them. The CDR3 sequence is 13 residues long.

The genes are TRBV4-3 and TRBJ2-7; TRBD2 might be the D (6 bases). V dropped 0 bases and J dropped 3 bases, with 12 bases sitting between them. The germline gives CDR1 LGHNA, CDR2 YSLEER. CDR3 size: 15 residues. The CDR3 is CASSQELEGIYEQYF. DNA of the CDR3: TGCGCCAGCAGCCAAGAATTGGAGGGGATCTACGAGCAGTACTTC.

The J gene is TRBJ1-1, the V gene TRBV27; a weak D match, TRBD1 (6 bases). The ends were cut back, 6 bases at V and 3 bases at J, with 20 bases in the middle. Germline CDR1 and CDR2: MNHEY and SMNVEV (reference sequence). The CDR3 sequence is 16 residues long. CDR3 amino acids: CASSLSFAGAHTEAFF. CDR3 DNA sequence: TGTGCCAGCAGCCTTAGTTTTGCAGGGGCGCACACTGAAGCTTTCTTT.

This clonotype was found a few times. V is TRBV28 and J is TRBJ2-5; 8 bases map to TRBD2. Trimming removed 4 bases from V and 9 bases from J; junction bases left unmatched: 16. Germline V lookup: CDR1 MDHEN, CDR2 SYDVKM. CDR3 length: 16 residues. The CDR3 sequence is CASSSLPVAGIRSQYF. The CDR3 DNA is TGTGCCAGCAGTTCACTACCAGTAGCGGGGATAAGGTCCCAGTACTTC.

This clonotype was seen a few times. V gene TRBV15 combines with J gene TRBJ2-1, with 7 bases lining up with TRBD2. Germline CDR1 LNHNV, CDR2 YYDKDF (reference sequence). CDR3 length equals 11 residues. V shed 5 bases, J shed 15 bases, and the junction held 7 bases outside the gene matches. CDR3 coding DNA: TGTGCCACCAGCTCCCTGGGGGGGTGGTTCTTC. Translating it yields CATSSLGGWFF.

V is TRBV27 and J is TRBJ1-5; D is unresolved. Trimming stripped 3 bases from V and 0 bases from J, with 9 bases between. The CDR3 has 15 residues. CDR1 is MNHEY, CDR2 SMNVEV, per germline (reference sequence). In DNA, the CDR3 is TGTGCCAGCAGTTTGGGCCAGTATAGCAATCAGCCCCAGCATTTT. Its translation is CASSLGQYSNQPQHF.

This clonotype was recorded at least ten times. The chain employs TRBV20-1 and TRBJ2-1, with TRBD2 as a possible D gene (5 bases). The germline V and J ends were trimmed by 1 base and 10 bases, with 8 bases remaining between them. The germline V gene has CDR1 DFQATT and CDR2 SNEGSKA (reference sequence). This CDR3 region has 11 residues. In DNA, the CDR3 is TGCAGTGCTAGAGTAAGCGGAGAGCAGTTCTTC. This translates into CSARVSGEQFF.

A few counts support this clonotype. This chain joins TRBV4-1 and TRBJ1-2; 9 bases match TRBD1. This CDR3 comprises 14 residues. V shed 4 bases, J shed 7 bases, and the junction held 7 bases outside the gene matches. The germline V gene has CDR1 MGHRA and CDR2 YSYEKL. CDR3 sequence: CASSPGTGTFGYTF. For the CDR3, the DNA is TGCGCCAGCAGCCCCGGGACAGGGACGTTTGGCTACACCTTC.

In this sample, this clonotype turned up many times. The J gene is TRBJ2-1, the V gene TRBV12-3 or TRBV12-4; TRBD1 agrees at 9 bases. This CDR3 has 13 amino acids. With V trimmed by 6 bases and J by 6 bases, 3 bases remained unmatched. CDR3 sequence reads: CASRTGGSNEQFF. The CDR3, as DNA: TGTGCCAGCAGGACAGGGGGTTCCAATGAGCAGTTCTTC.

This rearrangement joins TRBV10-3 to TRBJ1-2, with 7 bases fitting TRBD1. The CDR3 length is 13 residues. The J segment lost 5 bases and the V segment lost 4 bases, leaving 4 bases of the junction unmatched. Germline lookup yields CDR1 ENHRY and CDR2 SYGVKD. The CDR3, as DNA: TGTGCCATCAGTGGGGAGACAGGGTATGGCTACACCTTC. Translating it yields CAISGETGYGYTF.

The chain recombines TRBV19 with TRBJ2-3; no clear D. The CDR3 contains 11 residues. Germline V gene lookup returns CDR1 LNHDA and CDR2 SQIVND (reference sequence). Trimming removed 1 base from V and 5 bases from J, with 1 base in between. CDR3 nucleotide sequence: TGTGCCAGTAGTATAGGAGATACGCAGTATTTT. This translates into CASSIGDTQYF.

This clonotype was seen more than once but under ten times. The chain couples TRBV27 to TRBJ1-1; D possibly corresponds to TRBD1 (5 bases). The ends were cut back, 3 bases at V and 5 bases at J, with 13 bases in the middle. Germline-derived CDR1 and CDR2 are MNHEY and SMNVEV (reference sequence). CDR3 size: 14 residues. CDR3 protein: CASSFQGDGTEAFF. For the CDR3, the DNA is TGTGCCAGCAGTTTCCAGGGTGATGGGACTGAAGCTTTCTTT.

This clonotype has a count of ten or more. The rearrangement joins TRBV29-1 to TRBJ2-3; D gene ambiguous. The ends were cut back, 6 bases at V and 0 bases at J, with 10 bases in the middle. Germline V gives CDR1 SQVTM, CDR2 ANQGSEA. The CDR3 contains 13 residues. This chain's CDR3 is CSVSAVSTDTQYF. The CDR3 DNA reads as TGCAGCGTGTCAGCAGTTAGCACAGATACGCAGTATTTT.